This TCR beta chain was recovered during a study of blood T cell repertoires in COVID-19. The CDR3 loop spans 14 amino acids. V trimming: 4 bases; J trimming: 1 base; junction bases outside the gene matches: 2. Germline V gives CDR1 MNHEY, CDR2 SVGAGI. Original processing notes: Reference gene primer amplification gave nucleated cell count estimates. TCRdb keeps only in-frame clones here, not all; method: immunoSEQ multiplex PCR. V and J calls plus clone size are reproduced from that table; the DNA served to infer D and trimming. The data show approximately 120,000 clones, roughly 90% seen once. This receptor was obtained from a man in his forties or fifties with COVID-19, enrolled during active disease. Sequenced sample: peripheral blood. The V call is TRBV6-5, the J call TRBJ1-1; 8 bases are a match to TRBD1. The CDR3 nucleotides are TGTGCCAGCAGTTTCGACAGGGGGAACACTGAAGCTTTCTTT. Protein sequence: CASSFDRGNTEAFF.